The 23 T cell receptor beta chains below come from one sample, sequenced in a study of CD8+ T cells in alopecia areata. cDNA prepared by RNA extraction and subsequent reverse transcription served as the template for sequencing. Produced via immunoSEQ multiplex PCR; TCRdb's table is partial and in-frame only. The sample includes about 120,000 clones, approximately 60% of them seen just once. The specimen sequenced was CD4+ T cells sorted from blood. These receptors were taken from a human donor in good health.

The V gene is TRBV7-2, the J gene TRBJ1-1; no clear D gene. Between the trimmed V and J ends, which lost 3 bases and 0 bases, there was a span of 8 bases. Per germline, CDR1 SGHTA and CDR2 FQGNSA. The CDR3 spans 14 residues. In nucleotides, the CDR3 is TGTGCCAGCAGCTTTACATCCATGAACACTGAAGCTTTCTTT. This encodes CASSFTSMNTEAFF.

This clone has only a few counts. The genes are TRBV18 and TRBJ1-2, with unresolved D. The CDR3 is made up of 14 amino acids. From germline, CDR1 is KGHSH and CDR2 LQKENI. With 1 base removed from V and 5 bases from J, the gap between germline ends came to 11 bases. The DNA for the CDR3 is TGTGCCAGCTCACCACTTGAGAGCAGATATGGCTACACCTTC. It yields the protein CASSPLESRYGYTF.

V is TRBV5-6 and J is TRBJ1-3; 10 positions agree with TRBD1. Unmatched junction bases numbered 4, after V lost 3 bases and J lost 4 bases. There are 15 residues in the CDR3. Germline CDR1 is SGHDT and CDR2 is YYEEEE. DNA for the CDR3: TGTGCCAGCAGCTGGGACAGGGGAGCGGGAAACACCATATATTTT. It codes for CASSWDRGAGNTIYF.

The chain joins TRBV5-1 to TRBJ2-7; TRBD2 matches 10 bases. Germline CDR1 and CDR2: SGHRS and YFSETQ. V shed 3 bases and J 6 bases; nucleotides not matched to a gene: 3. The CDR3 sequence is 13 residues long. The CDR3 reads CASSSRTSGEQYF. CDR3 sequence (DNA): TGCGCCAGCAGCTCCAGGACTAGCGGCGAGCAGTACTTC.

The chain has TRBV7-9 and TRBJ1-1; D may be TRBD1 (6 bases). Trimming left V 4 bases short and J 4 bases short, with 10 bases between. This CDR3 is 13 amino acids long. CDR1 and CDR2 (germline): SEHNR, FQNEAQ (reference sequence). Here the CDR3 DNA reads TGTGCCAGCAGCTCGTACAGGGTCACTGAAGCTTTCTTT. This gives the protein CASSSYRVTEAFF.

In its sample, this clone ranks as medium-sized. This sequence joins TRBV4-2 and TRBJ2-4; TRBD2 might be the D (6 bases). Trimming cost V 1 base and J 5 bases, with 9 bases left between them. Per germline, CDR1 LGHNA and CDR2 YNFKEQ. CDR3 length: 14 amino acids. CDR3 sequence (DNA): TGTGCCAGCAGCCAAGGAGGGGAGGAAAACATTCAGTACTTC. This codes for CASSQGGEENIQYF.

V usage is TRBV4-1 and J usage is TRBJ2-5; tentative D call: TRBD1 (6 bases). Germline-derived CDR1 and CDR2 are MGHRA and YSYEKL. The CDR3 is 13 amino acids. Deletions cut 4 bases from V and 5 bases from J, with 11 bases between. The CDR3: CASSLGQKETQYF. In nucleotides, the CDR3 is TGCGCCAGCAGCCTTGGACAGAAGGAGACCCAGTACTTC.

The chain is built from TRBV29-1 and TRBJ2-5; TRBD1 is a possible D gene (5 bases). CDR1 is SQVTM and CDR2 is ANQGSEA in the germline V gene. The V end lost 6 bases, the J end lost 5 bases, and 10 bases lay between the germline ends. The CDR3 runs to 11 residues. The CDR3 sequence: CSVAAGETQYF. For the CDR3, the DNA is TGCAGCGTGGCCGCAGGGGAGACCCAGTACTTC.

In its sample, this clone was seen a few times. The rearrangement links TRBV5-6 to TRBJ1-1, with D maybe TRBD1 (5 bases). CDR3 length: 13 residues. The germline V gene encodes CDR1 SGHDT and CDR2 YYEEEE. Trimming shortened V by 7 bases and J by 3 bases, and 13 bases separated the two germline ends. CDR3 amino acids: CASGREIDTEAFF. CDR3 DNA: TGTGCCAGCGGCAGGGAGATCGACACTGAAGCTTTCTTT.

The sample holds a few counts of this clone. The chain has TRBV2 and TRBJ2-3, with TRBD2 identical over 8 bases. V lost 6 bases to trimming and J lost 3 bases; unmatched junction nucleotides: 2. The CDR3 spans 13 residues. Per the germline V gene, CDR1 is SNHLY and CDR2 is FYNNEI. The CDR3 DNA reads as TGTGCCAGCAGCGGGGGGGAAACAGATACGCAGTATTTT. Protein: CASSGGETDTQYF.

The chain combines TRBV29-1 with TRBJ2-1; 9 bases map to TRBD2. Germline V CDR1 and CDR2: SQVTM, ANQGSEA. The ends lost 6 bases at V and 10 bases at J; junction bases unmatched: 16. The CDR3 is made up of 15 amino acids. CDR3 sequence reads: CSVDLGLASLGEQFF. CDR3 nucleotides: TGCAGCGTGGACCTTGGACTAGCGTCACTGGGCGAGCAGTTCTTC.

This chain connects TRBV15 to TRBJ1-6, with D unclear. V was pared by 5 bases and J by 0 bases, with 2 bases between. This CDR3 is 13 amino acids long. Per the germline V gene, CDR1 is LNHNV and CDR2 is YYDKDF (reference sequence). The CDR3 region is CATSGSYNSPLHF. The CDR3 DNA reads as TGTGCCACCAGCGGCTCCTATAATTCACCCCTCCACTTT.

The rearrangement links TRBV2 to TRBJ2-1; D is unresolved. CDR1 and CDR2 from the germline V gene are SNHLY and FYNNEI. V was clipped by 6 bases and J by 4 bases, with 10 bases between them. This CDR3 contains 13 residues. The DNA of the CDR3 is TGTGCCAGCAGGGCCCGACCTTACAATGAGCAGTTCTTC. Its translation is CASRARPYNEQFF.

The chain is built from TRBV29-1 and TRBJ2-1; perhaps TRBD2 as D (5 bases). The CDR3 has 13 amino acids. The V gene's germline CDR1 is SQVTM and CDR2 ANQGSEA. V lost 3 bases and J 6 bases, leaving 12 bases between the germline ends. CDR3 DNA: TGCAGCGTTGAGCCCGGGGTTTTCAATGAGCAGTTCTTC. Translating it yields CSVEPGVFNEQFF.

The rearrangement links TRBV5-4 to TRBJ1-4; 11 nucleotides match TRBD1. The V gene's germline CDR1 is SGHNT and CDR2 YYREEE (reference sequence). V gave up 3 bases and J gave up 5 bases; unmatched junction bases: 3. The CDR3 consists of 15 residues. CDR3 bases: TGTGCCAGCAGCTCGCGGGACAGGGGGAATGAAAAACTGTTTTTT. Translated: CASSSRDRGNEKLFF. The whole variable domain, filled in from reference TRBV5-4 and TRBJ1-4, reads ETGVTQSPTHLIKTRGQQVTLRCSSQSGHNTVSWYQQALGQGPQFIFQYYREEENGRGNFPPRFSGLQFPNYSSELNVNALELDDSALYLCASSSRDRGNEKLFFGSGTQLSVL.

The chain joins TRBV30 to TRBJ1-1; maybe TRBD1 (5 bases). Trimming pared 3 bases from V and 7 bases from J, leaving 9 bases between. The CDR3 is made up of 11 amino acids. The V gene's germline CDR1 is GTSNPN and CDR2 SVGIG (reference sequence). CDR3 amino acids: CAWSEGLEAFF. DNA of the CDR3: TGTGCCTGGAGCGAGGGGCTTGAAGCTTTCTTT.

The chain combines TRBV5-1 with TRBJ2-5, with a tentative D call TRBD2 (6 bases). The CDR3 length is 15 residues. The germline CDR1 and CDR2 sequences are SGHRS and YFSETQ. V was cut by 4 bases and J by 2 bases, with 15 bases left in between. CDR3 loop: CASSPLGGWQETQYF. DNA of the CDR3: TGCGCCAGCAGCCCCCTAGGAGGGTGGCAAGAGACCCAGTACTTC. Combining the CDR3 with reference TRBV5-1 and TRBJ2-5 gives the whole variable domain KAGVTQTPRYLIKTRGQQVTLSCSPISGHRSVSWYQQTPGQGLQFLFEYFSETQRNKGNFPGRFSGRQFSNSRSEMNVSTLELGDSALYLCASSPLGGWQETQYFGPGTRLLVL.

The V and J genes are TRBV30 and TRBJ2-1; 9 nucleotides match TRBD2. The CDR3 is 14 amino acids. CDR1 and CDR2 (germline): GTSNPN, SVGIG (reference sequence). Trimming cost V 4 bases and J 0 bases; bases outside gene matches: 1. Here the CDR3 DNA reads TGTGCCTGGACGGGACTAGCCTCCTACAATGAGCAGTTCTTC. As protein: CAWTGLASYNEQFF.

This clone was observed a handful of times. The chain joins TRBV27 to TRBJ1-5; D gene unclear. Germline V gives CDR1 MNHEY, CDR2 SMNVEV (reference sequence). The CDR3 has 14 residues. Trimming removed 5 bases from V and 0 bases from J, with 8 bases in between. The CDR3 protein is CASSPTDSNQPQHF. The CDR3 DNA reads TGTGCCAGCAGTCCGACGGATAGCAATCAGCCCCAGCATTTT.

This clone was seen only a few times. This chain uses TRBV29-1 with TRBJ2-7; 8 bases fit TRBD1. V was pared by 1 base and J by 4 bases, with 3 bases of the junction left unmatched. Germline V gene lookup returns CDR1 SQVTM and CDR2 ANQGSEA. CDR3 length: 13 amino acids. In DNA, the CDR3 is TGCAGCGTTGAAGGGGACAGGCAATACGAGCAGTACTTC. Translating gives CSVEGDRQYEQYF.

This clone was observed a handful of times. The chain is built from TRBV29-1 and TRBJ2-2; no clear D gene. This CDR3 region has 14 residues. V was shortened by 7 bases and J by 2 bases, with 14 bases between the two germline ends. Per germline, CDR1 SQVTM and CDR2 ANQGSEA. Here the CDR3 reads CSGRGVGNTGELFF. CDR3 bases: TGCAGCGGCCGAGGCGTGGGAAACACCGGGGAGCTGTTTTTT.

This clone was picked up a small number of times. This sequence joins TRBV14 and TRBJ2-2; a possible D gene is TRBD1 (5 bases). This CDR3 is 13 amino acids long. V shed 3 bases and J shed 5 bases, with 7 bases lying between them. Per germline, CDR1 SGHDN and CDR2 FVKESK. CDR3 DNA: TGTGCCAGCAGCCACCAGGGAACCGGGGAGCTGTTTTTT. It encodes CASSHQGTGELFF.

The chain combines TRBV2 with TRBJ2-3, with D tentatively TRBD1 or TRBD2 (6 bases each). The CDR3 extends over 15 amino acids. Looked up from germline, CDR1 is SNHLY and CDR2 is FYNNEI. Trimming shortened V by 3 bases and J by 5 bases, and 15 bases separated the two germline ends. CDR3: CASSDFGGAGDTQYF. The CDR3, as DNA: TGTGCCAGCAGTGATTTCGGGGGCGCGGGAGATACGCAGTATTTT.